The 3 T cell receptor beta chains given below trace back to one sample, sequenced in a study of prognosis after radiotherapy for stage I lung cancer. From genomic DNA, two-round multiplex PCR was used to amplify TCR beta CDR3. Gene-specific primers for each TRBV and TRBJ gene drove first-round PCR. In TCRdb, the multiplex PCR reads were re-called with MiXCR into one record per CDR3 protein. This sample has about 27,000 distinct CDR3 sequences, with about 30% found just once. This specimen was PBMCs, taken before or after stereotactic body radiation therapy (not recorded which). The origin of the receptors is a donor aged 50 or older with non-small cell lung cancer.

Many counts were recorded for this clonotype. The chain couples TRBV10-3 to TRBJ2-7; no definite D call. Per the germline V gene, CDR1 is ENHRY and CDR2 is SYGVKD. The CDR3 is made up of 15 amino acids. V was shortened by 3 bases and J by 2 bases, with 14 bases between the two germline ends. The CDR3 is CAISEAPPGAYEQYF. The CDR3 coding sequence is TGTGCCATCAGTGAAGCCCCGCCAGGAGCCTACGAGCAGTACTTC.

The table lists this clonotype with many counts. The J gene is TRBJ1-1, the V gene TRBV12-3 or TRBV12-4; D gene ambiguous. The CDR3 has 12 amino acids. Trimming shortened V by 1 base and J by 4 bases, and 4 bases separated the two germline ends. The CDR3 reads CASSLVSTEAFF. The CDR3 nucleotides are TGTGCCAGCAGTTTAGTTTCCACTGAAGCTTTCTTT.

As to this clonotype: Germline is not matched at one junction end, which may reflect a read error. This CDR3 is CASTPQHYTVELFF. DNA of the CDR3: TGTGCCAGCACCCCTCAACACTACACCGTGGAGCTGTTTTTT. The chain combines TRBV12-3 or TRBV12-4 with TRBJ2-2; D is unresolved. The CDR3 covers 14 residues.